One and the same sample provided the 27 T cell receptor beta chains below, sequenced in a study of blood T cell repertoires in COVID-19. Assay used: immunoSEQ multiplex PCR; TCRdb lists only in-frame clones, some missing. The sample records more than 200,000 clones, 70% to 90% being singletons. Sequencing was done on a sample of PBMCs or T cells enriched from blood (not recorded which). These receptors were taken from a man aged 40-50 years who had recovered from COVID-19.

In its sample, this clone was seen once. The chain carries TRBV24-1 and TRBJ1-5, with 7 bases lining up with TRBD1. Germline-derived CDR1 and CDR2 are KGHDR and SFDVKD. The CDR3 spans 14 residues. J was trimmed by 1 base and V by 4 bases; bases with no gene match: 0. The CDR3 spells CATSEQGSNQPQHF. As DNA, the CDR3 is TGTGCCACCAGTGAACAGGGGAGCAATCAGCCCCAGCATTTT.

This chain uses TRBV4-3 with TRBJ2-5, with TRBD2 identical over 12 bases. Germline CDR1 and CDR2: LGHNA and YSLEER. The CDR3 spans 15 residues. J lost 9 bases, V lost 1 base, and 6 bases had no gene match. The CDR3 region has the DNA TGCGCCAGCAGCCAAGGGACTAGCGGGGCTAGGGCCCAGTACTTC. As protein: CASSQGTSGARAQYF.

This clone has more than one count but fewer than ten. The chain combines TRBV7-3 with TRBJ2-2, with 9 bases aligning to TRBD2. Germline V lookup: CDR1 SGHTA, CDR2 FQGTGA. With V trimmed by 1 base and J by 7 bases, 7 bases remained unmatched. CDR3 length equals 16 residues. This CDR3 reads CASSLIAGASGGELFF. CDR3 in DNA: TGTGCCAGCAGCTTAATAGCGGGGGCGTCGGGCGGGGAGCTGTTTTTT.

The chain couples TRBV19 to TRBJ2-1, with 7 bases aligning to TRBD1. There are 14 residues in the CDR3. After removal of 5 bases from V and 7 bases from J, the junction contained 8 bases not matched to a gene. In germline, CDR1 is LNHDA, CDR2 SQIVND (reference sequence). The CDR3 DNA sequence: TGTGCCAGTAGTCCCCGACAGGGTACAAATGAGCAGTTCTTC. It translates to CASSPRQGTNEQFF.

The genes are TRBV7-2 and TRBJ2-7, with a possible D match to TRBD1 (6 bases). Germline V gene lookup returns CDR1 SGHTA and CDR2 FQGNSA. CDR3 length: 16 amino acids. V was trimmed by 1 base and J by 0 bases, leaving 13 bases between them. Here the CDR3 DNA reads TGTGCCAGCAGCTTAGATAGTGGGGGCGGCTCCTACGAGCAGTACTTC. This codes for CASSLDSGGGSYEQYF. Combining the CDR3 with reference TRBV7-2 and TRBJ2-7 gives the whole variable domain GAGVSQSPSNKVTEKGKDVELRCDPISGHTALYWYRQSLGQGLEFLIYFQGNSAPDKSGLPSDRFSAERTGGSVSTLTIQRTQQEDSAVYLCASSLDSGGGSYEQYFGPGTRLTVT.

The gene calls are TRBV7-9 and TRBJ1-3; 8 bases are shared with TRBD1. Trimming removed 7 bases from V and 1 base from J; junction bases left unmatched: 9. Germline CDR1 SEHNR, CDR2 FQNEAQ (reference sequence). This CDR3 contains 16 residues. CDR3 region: CASTPGQGWSGNTIYF. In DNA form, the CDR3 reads TGTGCCAGCACCCCTGGACAGGGTTGGTCTGGAAACACCATATATTTT.

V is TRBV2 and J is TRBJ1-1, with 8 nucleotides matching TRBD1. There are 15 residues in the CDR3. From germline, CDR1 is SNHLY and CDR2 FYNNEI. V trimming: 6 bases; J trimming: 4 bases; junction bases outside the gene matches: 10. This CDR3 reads CASRVDRGWSTEAFF. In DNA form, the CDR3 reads TGTGCCAGCAGGGTAGACAGGGGATGGAGCACTGAAGCTTTCTTT.

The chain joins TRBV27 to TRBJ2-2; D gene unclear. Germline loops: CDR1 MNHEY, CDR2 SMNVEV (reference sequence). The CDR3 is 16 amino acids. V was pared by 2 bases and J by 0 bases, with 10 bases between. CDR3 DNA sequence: TGTGCCAGCAGTTTAGAGAGCCTGACGAACACCGGGGAGCTGTTTTTT. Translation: CASSLESLTNTGELFF.

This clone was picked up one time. CDR3 coding DNA: TGCGCCAGCAGCTTTGGGGGGAGGAACACTGAAGCTTTCTTT. It codes for CASSFGGRNTEAFF. The chain recombines TRBV5-1 with TRBJ1-1, with D possibly being TRBD1 (5 bases). The germline CDR1 and CDR2 sequences are SGHRS and YFSETQ. The CDR3 has 14 residues. Trimming shortened V by 2 bases and J by 1 base, and 9 bases separated the two germline ends. The complete variable domain, with remaining parts taken from reference TRBV5-1 and TRBJ1-1, reads KAGVTQTPRYLIKTRGQQVTLSCSPISGHRSVSWYQQTPGQGLQFLFEYFSETQRNKGNFPGRFSGRQFSNSRSEMNVSTLELGDSALYLCASSFGGRNTEAFFGQGTRLTVV.

CDR3 amino acids: CASSLRVTQNQPQHF. The CDR3 DNA follows: TGCGCCAGCAGCCTTCGTGTGACACAAAATCAGCCCCAGCATTTT. The chain recombines TRBV4-1 with TRBJ1-5; unclear D gene. With 4 bases removed from V and 4 bases from J, the gap between germline ends came to 14 bases. CDR1 and CDR2 from the germline V gene are MGHRA and YSYEKL. This CDR3 has 15 amino acids.

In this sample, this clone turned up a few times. CDR3 bases: TGTGCCAGCAGCGTAGAAGGCGGTCCCGGGGAGCTGTTTTTT. It yields the protein CASSVEGGPGELFF. The rearrangement joins TRBV2 to TRBJ2-2; D is undetermined. Trimming took off 6 bases at V and 6 bases at J, with 14 bases between the two ends. The CDR3 is made up of 14 amino acids. Looked up from germline, CDR1 is SNHLY and CDR2 is FYNNEI.

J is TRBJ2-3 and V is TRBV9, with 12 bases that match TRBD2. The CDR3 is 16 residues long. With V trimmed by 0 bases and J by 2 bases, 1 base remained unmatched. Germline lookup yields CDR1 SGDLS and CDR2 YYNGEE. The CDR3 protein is CASSVGTSGNTDTQYF. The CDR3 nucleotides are TGTGCCAGCAGCGTAGGGACTAGCGGGAACACAGATACGCAGTATTTT.

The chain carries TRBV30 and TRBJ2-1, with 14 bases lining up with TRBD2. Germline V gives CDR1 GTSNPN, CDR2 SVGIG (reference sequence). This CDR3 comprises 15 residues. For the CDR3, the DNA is TGTGCTTGCAGAAGGGGGACTAGCGGGGGCTATGAGCAGTTCTTC. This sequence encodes CACRRGTSGGYEQFF.

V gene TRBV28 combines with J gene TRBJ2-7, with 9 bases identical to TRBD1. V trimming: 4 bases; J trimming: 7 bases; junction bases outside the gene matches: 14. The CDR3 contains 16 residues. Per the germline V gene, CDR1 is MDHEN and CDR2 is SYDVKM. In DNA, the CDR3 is TGTGCCAGCAGTTCCCCGGGACAGGGAATGATGTGGGAGCAGTACTTC. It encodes CASSSPGQGMMWEQYF.

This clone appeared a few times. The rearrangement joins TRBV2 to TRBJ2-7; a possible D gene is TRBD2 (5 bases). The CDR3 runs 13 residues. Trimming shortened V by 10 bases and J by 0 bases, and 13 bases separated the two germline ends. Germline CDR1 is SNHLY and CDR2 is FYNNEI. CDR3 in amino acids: CANSGYDSYEQYF. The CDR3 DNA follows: TGTGCCAACTCGGGGTATGACTCCTACGAGCAGTACTTC. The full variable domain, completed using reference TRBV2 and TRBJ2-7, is EPEVTQTPSHQVTQMGQEVILRCVPISNHLYFYWYRQILGQKVEFLVSFYNNEISEKSEIFDDQFSVERPDGSNFTLKIRSTKLEDSAMYFCANSGYDSYEQYFGPGTRLTVT.

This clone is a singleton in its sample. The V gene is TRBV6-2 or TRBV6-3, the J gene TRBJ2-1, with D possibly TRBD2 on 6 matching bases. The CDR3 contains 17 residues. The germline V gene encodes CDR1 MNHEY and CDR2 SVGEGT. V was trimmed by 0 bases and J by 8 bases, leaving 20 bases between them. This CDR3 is CASSYSTLPLAPDEQFF. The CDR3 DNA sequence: TGTGCCAGCAGTTACTCGACGCTACCACTAGCACCGGATGAGCAGTTCTTC.

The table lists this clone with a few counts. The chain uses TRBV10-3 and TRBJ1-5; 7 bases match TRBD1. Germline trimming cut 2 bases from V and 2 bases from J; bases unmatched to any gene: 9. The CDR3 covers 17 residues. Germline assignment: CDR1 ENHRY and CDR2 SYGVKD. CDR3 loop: CAISERPPGGGNQPQHF. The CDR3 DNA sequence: TGTGCCATCAGTGAGCGACCCCCAGGGGGAGGCAATCAGCCCCAGCATTTT.

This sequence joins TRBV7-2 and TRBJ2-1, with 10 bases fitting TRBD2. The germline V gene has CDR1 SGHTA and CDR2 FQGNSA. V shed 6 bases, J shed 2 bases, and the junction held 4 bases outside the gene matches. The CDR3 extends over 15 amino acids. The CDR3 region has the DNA TGTGCCAGCAGAGAGCGGGGGGGCCCCTACAATGAGCAGTTCTTC. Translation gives CASRERGGPYNEQFF.

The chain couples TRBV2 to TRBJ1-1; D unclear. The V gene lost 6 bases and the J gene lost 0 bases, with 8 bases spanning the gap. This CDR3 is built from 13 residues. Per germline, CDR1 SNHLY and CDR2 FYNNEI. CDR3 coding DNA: TGTGCCAGCAGGCTTAGATTGAACACTGAAGCTTTCTTT. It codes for CASRLRLNTEAFF.

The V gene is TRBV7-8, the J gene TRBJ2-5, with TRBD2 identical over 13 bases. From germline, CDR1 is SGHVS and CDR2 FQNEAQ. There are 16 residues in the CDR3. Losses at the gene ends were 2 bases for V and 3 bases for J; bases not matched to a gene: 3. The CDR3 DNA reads TGTGCCAGCAGCTTACCAGGACTAGCGGGAGAAGAGACCCAGTACTTC. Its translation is CASSLPGLAGEETQYF.

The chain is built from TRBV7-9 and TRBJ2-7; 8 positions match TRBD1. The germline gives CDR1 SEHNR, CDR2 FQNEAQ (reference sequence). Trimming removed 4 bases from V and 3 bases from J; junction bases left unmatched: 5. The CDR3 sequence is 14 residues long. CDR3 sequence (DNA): TGTGCCAGCAGCTCTTCCGGGACAGGCTACGAGCAGTACTTC. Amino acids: CASSSSGTGYEQYF.

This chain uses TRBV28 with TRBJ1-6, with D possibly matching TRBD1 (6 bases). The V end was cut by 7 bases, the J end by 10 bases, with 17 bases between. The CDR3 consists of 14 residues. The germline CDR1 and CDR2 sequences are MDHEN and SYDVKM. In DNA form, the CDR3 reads TGTGCCAGCAAAATACAGGGAGGGGGATCACCCCTCCACTTT. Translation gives CASKIQGGGSPLHF.

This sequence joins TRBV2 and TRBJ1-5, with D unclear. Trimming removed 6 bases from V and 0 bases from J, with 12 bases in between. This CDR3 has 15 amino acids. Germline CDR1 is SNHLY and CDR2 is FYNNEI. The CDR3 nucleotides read TGTGCCAGCAGCCCGAACAGTAATAGCAATCAGCCCCAGCATTTT. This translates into CASSPNSNSNQPQHF.

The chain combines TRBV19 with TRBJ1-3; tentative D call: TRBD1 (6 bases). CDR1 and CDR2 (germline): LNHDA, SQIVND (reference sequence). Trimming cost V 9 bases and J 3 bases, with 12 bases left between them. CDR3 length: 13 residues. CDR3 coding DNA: TGTGCCAGCAGGGGAGAGTTTGGAAACACCATATATTTT. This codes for CASRGEFGNTIYF.

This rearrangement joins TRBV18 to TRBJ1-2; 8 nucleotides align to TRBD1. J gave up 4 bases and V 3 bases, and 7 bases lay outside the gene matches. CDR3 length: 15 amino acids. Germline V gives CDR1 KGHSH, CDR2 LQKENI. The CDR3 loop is CASSPIGQGFYGYTF. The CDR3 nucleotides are TGTGCCAGCTCACCTATTGGACAGGGCTTCTATGGCTACACCTTC.

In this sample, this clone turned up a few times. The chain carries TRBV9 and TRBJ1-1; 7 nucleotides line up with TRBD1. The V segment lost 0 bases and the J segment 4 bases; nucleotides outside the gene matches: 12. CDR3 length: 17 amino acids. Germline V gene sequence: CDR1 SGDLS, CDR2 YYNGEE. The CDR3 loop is CASSVEGQSGWATEAFF. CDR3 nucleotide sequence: TGTGCCAGCAGCGTAGAGGGACAGTCGGGGTGGGCCACTGAAGCTTTCTTT. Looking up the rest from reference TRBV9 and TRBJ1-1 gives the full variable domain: DSGVTQTPKHLITATGQRVTLRCSPRSGDLSVYWYQQSLDQGLQFLIQYYNGEERAKGNILERFSAQQFPDLHSELNLSSLELGDSALYFCASSVEGQSGWATEAFFGQGTRLTVV.

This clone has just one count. CDR3 in amino acids: CAWSVGSDVYEQYF. In DNA form, the CDR3 reads TGTGCCTGGAGTGTGGGCTCGGATGTCTACGAGCAGTACTTC. The genes are TRBV30 and TRBJ2-7, with unresolved D. Trimming removed 0 bases from V and 3 bases from J, with 12 bases in between. The CDR3 length is 14 residues. Germline-derived CDR1 and CDR2 are GTSNPN and SVGIG (reference sequence).